This T cell receptor beta chain comes out of a study of blood T cell repertoires in COVID-19. Method: immunoSEQ multiplex PCR; TCRdb's copy keeps in-frame clones and lacks some. Of about 300,000 clones listed, roughly nine tenths are singletons. Germline V gives CDR1 PRHDT, CDR2 FYEKMQ (reference sequence). The CDR3 runs 15 residues. With V trimmed by 5 bases and J by 5 bases, 6 bases remained unmatched. This clonotype was sampled from a man between 18 and 35 years old who had recovered from COVID-19. This rearrangement joins TRBV13 to TRBJ1-1; 12 bases fit TRBD1. The sequenced sample consisted of peripheral blood. DNA of the CDR3: TGTGCCAGCAGCACCGGGACAGGGGGCGGAACTGAAGCTTTCTTT. It codes for CASSTGTGGGTEAFF. The variable domain in full, completed from reference TRBV13 and TRBJ1-1, reads AAGVIQSPRHLIKEKRETATLKCYPIPRHDTVYWYQQGPGQDPQFLISFYEKMQSDKGSIPDRFSAQQFSDYHSELNMSSLELGDSALYFCASSTGTGGGTEAFFGQGTRLTVV.